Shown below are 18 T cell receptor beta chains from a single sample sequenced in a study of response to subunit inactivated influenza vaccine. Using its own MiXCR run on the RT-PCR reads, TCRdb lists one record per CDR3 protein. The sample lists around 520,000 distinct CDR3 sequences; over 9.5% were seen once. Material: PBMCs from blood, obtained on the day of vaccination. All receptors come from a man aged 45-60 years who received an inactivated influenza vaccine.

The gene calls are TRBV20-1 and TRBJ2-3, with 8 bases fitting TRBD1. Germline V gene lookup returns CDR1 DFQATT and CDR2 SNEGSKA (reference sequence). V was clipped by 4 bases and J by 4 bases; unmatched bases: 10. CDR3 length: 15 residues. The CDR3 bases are TGCAGTGCTACAGACAGGGGAAGGAGTGCAGATACGCAGTATTTT. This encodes CSATDRGRSADTQYF.

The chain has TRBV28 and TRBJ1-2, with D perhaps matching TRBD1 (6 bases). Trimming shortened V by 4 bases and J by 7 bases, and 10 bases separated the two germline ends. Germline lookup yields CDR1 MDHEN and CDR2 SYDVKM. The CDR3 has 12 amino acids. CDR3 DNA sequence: TGTGCCAGCAGTTCCACAGGGTTTGGCTACACCTTC. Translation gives CASSSTGFGYTF.

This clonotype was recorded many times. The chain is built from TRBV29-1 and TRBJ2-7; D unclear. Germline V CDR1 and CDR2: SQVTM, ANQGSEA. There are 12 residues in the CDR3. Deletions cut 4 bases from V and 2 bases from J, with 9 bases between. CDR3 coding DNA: TGCAGCGTTGTGGGCAACACCTACGAGCAGTACTTC. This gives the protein CSVVGNTYEQYF.

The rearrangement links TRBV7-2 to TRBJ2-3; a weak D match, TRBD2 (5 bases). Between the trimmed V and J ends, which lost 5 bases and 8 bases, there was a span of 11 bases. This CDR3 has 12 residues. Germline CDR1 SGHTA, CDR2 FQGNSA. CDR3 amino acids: CASSPLVSTQYF. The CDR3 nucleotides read TGTGCCAGCAGCCCACTAGTCTCTACGCAGTATTTT.

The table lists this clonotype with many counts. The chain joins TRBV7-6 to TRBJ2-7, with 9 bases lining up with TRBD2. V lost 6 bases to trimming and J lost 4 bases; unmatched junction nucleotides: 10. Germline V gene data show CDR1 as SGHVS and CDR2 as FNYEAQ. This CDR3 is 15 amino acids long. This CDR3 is CASSLLAGTGYEQYF. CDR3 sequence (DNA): TGTGCCAGCAGTTTACTAGCGGGCACGGGGTACGAGCAGTACTTC.

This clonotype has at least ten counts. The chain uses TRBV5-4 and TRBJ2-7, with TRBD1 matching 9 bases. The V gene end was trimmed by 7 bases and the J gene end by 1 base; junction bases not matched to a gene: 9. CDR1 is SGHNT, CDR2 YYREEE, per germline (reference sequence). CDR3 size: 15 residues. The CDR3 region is CASSLGQGLSYEQYF. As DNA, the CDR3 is TGTGCCAGCTCACTCGGACAGGGGTTGTCCTACGAGCAGTACTTC.

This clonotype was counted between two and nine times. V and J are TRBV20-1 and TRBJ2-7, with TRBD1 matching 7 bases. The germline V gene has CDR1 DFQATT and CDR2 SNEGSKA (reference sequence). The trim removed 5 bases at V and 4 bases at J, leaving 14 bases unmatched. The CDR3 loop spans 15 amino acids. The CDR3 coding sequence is TGCAGTGCTCTAGGGGACCTGACAGGGCAATACGAGCAGTACTTC. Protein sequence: CSALGDLTGQYEQYF.

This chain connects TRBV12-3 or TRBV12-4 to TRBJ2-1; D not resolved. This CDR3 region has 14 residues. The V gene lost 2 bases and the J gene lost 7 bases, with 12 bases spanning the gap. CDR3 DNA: TGTGCCAGCAGTTTAAGCCAGAACGGGAATGAGCAGTTCTTC. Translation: CASSLSQNGNEQFF.

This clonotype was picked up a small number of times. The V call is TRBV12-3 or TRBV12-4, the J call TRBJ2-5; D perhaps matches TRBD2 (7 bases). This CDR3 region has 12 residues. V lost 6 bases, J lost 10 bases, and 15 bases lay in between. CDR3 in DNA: TGTGCCAGCAGGACGGACAGCGGGGACCAGTACTTC. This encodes CASRTDSGDQYF.

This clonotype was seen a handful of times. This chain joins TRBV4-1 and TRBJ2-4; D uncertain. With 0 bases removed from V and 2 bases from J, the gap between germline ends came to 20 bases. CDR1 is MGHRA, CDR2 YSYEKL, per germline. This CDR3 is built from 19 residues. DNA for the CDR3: TGCGCCAGCAGCCAAGATTTAGGGATTCCCTATATACCCAAAAACATTCAGTACTTC. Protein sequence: CASSQDLGIPYIPKNIQYF.

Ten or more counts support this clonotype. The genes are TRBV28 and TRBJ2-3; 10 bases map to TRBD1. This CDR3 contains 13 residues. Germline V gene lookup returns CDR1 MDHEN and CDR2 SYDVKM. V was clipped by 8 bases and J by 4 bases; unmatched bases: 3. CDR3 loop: CASGTGDPDTQYF. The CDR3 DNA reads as TGTGCCAGCGGGACAGGGGATCCAGATACGCAGTATTTT.

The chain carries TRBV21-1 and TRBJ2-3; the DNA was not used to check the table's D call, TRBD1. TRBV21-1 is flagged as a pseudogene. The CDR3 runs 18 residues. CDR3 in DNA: TGTGCCAGCAGCAATTTCCGTCCGACAGGGGAAAGCACAGATACGCAGTATTTT. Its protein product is CASSNFRPTGESTDTQYF.

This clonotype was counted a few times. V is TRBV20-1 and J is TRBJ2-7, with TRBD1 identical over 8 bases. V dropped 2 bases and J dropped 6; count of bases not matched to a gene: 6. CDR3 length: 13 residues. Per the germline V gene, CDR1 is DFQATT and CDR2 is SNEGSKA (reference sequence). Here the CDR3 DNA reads TGCAGTGCTAGAAGACAGGGGATGGGCGAGCAGTACTTC. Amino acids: CSARRQGMGEQYF.

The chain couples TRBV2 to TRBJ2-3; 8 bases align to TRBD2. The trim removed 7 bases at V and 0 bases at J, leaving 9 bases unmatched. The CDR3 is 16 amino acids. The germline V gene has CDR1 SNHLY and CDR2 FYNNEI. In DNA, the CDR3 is TGTGCCAGCAATCCTTCGACTAGCGCCAGCACAGATACGCAGTATTTT. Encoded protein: CASNPSTSASTDTQYF.

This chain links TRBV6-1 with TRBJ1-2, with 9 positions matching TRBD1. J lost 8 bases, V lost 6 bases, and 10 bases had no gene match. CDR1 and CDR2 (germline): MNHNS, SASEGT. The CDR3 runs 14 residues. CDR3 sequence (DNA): TGTGCCAGCAGGACGGGGCAGGACAGGGGAGGCTACACCTTC. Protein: CASRTGQDRGGYTF.

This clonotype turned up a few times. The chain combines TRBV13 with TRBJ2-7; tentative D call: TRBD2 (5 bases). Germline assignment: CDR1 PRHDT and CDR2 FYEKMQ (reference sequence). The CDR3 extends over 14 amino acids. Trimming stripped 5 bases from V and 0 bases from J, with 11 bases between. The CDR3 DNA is TGTGCCAGCAGCGCCACTAGAACCTCCTACGAGCAGTACTTC. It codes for CASSATRTSYEQYF. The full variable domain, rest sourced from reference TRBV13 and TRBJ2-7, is AAGVIQSPRHLIKEKRETATLKCYPIPRHDTVYWYQQGPGQDPQFLISFYEKMQSDKGSIPDRFSAQQFSDYHSELNMSSLELGDSALYFCASSATRTSYEQYFGPGTRLTVT.

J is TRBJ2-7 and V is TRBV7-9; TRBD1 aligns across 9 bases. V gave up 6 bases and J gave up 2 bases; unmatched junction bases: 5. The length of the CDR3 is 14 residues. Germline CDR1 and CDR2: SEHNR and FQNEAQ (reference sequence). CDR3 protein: CASRPRQGAYEQYF. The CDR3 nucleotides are TGTGCCAGCAGGCCCCGACAGGGGGCCTACGAGCAGTACTTC.

CDR3 in DNA: TGTGCCAGCAGCCTAAAGGGACTAGCGGGACGAACAGATACGCAGTATTTT. Residues: CASSLKGLAGRTDTQYF. V usage is TRBV7-3 and J usage is TRBJ2-3, with 13 nucleotides matching TRBD2. Trimming at V came to 5 bases and at J to 3 bases, leaving 8 bases not matched to a gene. The CDR3 runs 17 residues. CDR1 and CDR2 (germline): SGHTA, FQGTGA.